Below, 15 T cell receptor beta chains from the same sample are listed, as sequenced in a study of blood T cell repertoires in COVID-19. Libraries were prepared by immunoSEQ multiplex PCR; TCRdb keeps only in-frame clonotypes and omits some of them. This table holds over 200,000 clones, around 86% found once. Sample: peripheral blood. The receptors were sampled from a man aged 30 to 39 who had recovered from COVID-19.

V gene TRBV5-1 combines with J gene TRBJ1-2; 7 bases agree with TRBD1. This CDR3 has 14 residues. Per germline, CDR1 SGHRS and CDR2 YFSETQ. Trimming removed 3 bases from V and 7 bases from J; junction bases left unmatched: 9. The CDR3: CASSSTTGSSGYTF. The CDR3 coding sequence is TGCGCCAGCAGCTCCACGACAGGGAGTAGTGGCTACACCTTC.

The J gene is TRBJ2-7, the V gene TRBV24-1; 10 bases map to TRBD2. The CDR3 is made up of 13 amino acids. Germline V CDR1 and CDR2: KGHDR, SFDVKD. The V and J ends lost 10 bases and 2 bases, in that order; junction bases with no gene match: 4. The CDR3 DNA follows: TGTGCCACAGCGGGGGGGCCCACCTACGAGCAGTACTTC. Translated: CATAGGPTYEQYF.

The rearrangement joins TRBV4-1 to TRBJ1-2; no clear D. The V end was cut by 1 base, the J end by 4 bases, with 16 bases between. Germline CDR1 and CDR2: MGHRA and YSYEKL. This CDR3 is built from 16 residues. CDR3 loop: CASSQGAPTGGYGYTF. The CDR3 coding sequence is TGCGCCAGCAGCCAAGGAGCACCGACGGGAGGCTATGGCTACACCTTC.

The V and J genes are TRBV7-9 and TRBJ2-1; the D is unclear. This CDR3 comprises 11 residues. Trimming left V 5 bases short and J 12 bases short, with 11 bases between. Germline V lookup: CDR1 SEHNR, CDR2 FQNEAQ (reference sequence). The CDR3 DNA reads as TGTGCCAGCAGCGCCTCAGGCCTGCAGTTCTTC. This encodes CASSASGLQFF.

CDR3: CASSLIMNYGYTF. Written as DNA, the CDR3 is TGTGCCAGCAGTTTAATCATGAACTATGGCTACACCTTC. This chain connects TRBV28 to TRBJ1-2; D gene uncertain. V lost 2 bases to trimming and J lost 2 bases, with 6 bases between them. The CDR3 is 13 amino acids. Germline-derived CDR1 and CDR2 are MDHEN and SYDVKM.

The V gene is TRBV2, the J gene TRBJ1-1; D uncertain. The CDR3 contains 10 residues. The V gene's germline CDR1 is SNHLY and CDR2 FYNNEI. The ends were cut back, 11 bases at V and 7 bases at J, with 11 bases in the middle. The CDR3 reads CAGPPFEAFF. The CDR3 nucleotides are TGTGCCGGCCCCCCCTTTGAAGCTTTCTTT.

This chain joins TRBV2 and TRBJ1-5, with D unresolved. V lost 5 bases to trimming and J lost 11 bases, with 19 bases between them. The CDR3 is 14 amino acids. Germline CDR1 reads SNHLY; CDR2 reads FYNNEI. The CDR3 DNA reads TGTGCCAGCAGTCTCTCTAACCTCAACGGGGCCCAGCATTTT. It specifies CASSLSNLNGAQHF.

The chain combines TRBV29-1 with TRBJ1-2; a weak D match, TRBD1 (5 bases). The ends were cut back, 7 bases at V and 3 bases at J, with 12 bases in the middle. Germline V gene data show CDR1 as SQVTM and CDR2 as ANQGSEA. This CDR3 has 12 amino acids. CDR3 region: CSGQGSDYGYTF. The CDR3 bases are TGCAGCGGGCAGGGAAGTGACTATGGCTACACCTTC.

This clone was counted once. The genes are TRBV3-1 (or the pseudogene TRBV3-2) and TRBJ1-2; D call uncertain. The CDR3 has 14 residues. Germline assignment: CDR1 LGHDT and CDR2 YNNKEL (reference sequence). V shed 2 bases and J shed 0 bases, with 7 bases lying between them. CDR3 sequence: CASSQFTANYGYTF. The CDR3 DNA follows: TGTGCCAGCAGCCAATTTACAGCTAACTATGGCTACACCTTC.

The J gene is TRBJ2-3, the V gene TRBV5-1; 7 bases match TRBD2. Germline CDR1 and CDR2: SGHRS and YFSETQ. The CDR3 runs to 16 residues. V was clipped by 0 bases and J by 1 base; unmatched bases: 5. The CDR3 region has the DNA TGCGCCAGCAGCTTGGCCATTCTAGCGGGCACAGATACGCAGTATTTT. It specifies CASSLAILAGTDTQYF.

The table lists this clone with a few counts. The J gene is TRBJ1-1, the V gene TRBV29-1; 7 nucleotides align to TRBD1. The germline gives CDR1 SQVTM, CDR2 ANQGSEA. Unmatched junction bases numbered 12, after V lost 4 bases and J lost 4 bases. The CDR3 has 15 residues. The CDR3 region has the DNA TGCAGCGTTGTTAGGGGGACAGTCTCTGTCACTGAAGCTTTCTTT. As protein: CSVVRGTVSVTEAFF.

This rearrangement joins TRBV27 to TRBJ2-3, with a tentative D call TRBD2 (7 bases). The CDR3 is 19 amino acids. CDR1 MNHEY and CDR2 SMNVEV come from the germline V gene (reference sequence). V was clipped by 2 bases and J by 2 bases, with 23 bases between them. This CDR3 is CASSLGQPGGHIITDTQYF. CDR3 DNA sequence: TGTGCCAGCAGTTTAGGCCAACCGGGGGGACATATCATCACAGATACGCAGTATTTT.

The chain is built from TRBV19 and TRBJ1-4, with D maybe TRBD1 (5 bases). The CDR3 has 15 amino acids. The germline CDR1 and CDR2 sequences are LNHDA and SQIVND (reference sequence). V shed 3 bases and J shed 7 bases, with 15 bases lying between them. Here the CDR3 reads CASSIPGGVLEKLFF. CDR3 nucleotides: TGTGCCAGTAGTATCCCGGGAGGGGTACTTGAAAAACTGTTTTTT.

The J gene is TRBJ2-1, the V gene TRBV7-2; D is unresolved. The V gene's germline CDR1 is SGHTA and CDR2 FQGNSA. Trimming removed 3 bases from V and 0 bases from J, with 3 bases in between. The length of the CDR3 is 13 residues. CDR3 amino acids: CASSLSSYNEQFF. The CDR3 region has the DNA TGTGCCAGCAGCTTGAGCTCCTACAATGAGCAGTTCTTC.

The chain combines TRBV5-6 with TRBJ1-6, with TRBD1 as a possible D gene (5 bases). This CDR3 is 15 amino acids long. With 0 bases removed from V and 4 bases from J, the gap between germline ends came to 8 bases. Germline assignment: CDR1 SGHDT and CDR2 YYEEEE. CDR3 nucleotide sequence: TGTGCCAGCAGCTTGGGTCAGGGATATAATTCACCCCTCCACTTT. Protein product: CASSLGQGYNSPLHF.